The 17 T cell receptor beta chains reported below all come from one sample, sequenced in a study of cytomegalovirus exposure and HLA in healthy donors. The PCR was carried out with 60 Vbeta primers and 13 Jbeta primers. Repertoires were generated with immunoSEQ multiplex PCR, while TCRdb's copy carries only in-frame clones and drops some. The sample lists roughly 130,000 clones, roughly 79% occurring once. Sequencing input: PBMCs. The source of these receptors is a man aged 18 to 30 in good health and CMV-seronegative.

This chain uses TRBV6-4 with TRBJ2-1; the match to TRBD2 covers 12 bases. V trimming: 3 bases; J trimming: 6 bases; junction bases outside the gene matches: 3. This CDR3 spans 15 amino acids. Germline CDR1 is MRHNA and CDR2 is SNTAGT. The CDR3, as DNA: TGTGCCAGCAGTGAATCTAGCGGGGGGGCCAATGAGCAGTTCTTC. Translation: CASSESSGGANEQFF.

The rearrangement joins TRBV7-9 to TRBJ2-1, with D tentatively TRBD2 (5 bases). This CDR3 is built from 16 residues. Germline values: CDR1 SEHNR, CDR2 FQNEAQ (reference sequence). Trimming stripped 1 base from V and 0 bases from J, with 10 bases between. This CDR3 is CASSLGGRDSYNEQFF. The DNA of the CDR3 is TGTGCCAGCAGCTTAGGGGGTCGGGACTCCTACAATGAGCAGTTCTTC.

The V call is TRBV4-3, the J call TRBJ2-7; possible D gene TRBD1, 6 bases. This CDR3 is 17 amino acids long. The germline gives CDR1 LGHNA, CDR2 YSLEER. Trimming took off 0 bases at V and 2 bases at J, with 17 bases between the two ends. The CDR3 loop is CASSQDGGRGNTYEQYF. The CDR3 DNA reads as TGCGCCAGCAGCCAAGATGGAGGCAGGGGAAATACCTACGAGCAGTACTTC.

The chain is built from TRBV9 and TRBJ2-1, with 9 bases identical to TRBD2. The CDR3 has 13 amino acids. V was clipped by 0 bases and J by 16 bases; unmatched bases: 8. CDR1 and CDR2 from the germline V gene are SGDLS and YYNGEE. CDR3 loop: CASSVGWRGGVFF. CDR3 DNA: TGTGCCAGCAGCGTAGGGTGGCGGGGGGGCGTATTCTTC.

The CDR3 nucleotides are TGTGCCAGCAGCTTAGAACCCGGGGAGGCTTTCTTT. Protein sequence: CASSLEPGEAFF. V usage is TRBV11-2 and J usage is TRBJ1-1; unclear D gene. V shed 0 bases and J shed 11 bases, with 10 bases lying between them. The CDR3 extends over 12 amino acids. The V gene's germline CDR1 is SGHAT and CDR2 FQNNGV.

The V call is TRBV19, the J call TRBJ1-5; D is unresolved. From germline, CDR1 is LNHDA and CDR2 SQIVND (reference sequence). The CDR3 runs to 13 residues. V lost 0 bases and J lost 5, with 5 bases in between. CDR3 in amino acids: CASSIEQHQPQHF. Here the CDR3 DNA reads TGTGCCAGTAGTATAGAACAGCATCAGCCCCAGCATTTT.

The V and J genes are TRBV9 and TRBJ2-7; 9 positions agree with TRBD1. Germline CDR1 and CDR2: SGDLS and YYNGEE. The V gene end was trimmed by 3 bases and the J gene end by 3 bases; junction bases not matched to a gene: 10. The CDR3 length is 16 residues. CDR3 sequence: CASSGQNRGHFYEQYF. CDR3 in DNA: TGTGCCAGCAGCGGCCAAAACAGGGGGCACTTCTACGAGCAGTACTTC.

The chain carries TRBV6-1 and TRBJ2-3, with 7 bases identical to TRBD1. This CDR3 has 15 residues. The V gene end was trimmed by 6 bases and the J gene end by 4 bases; junction bases not matched to a gene: 10. Germline V CDR1 and CDR2: MNHNS, SASEGT. The CDR3 DNA reads as TGTGCCAGCAGCCGCCTGGACAGGTTGGCAGATACGCAGTATTTT. This encodes CASSRLDRLADTQYF.

This rearrangement joins TRBV29-1 to TRBJ2-1; 7 nucleotides match TRBD1. V was clipped by 6 bases and J by 8 bases; unmatched bases: 10. The germline CDR1 and CDR2 sequences are SQVTM and ANQGSEA. The CDR3 is 13 amino acids. The CDR3 DNA sequence: TGCAGCGTAGAGCAGGGACAGAGTGATGAGCAGTTCTTC. Translating it yields CSVEQGQSDEQFF.

A few counts support this clone. V is TRBV6-5 and J is TRBJ1-5; D is unclear. Trimming took off 3 bases at V and 4 bases at J, with 7 bases between the two ends. This CDR3 has 13 amino acids. Germline CDR1 is MNHEY and CDR2 is SVGAGI. The CDR3 loop reads CASSYSKNQPQHF. CDR3 sequence (DNA): TGTGCCAGCAGTTATTCTAAGAATCAGCCCCAGCATTTT.

V usage is TRBV4-2 and J usage is TRBJ1-5; D is unclear. CDR3 length: 16 amino acids. The germline V gene has CDR1 LGHNA and CDR2 YNFKEQ. V was shortened by 0 bases and J by 0 bases, with 9 bases between the two germline ends. The DNA of the CDR3 is TGTGCCAGCAGCCAAGATTGGCTGCTTAGCAATCAGCCCCAGCATTTT. Translation gives CASSQDWLLSNQPQHF.

The chain links TRBV19 to TRBJ1-1; TRBD1 matches 8 bases. V was clipped by 5 bases and J by 4 bases; unmatched bases: 6. Germline CDR1 LNHDA, CDR2 SQIVND (reference sequence). This CDR3 spans 14 amino acids. The CDR3 loop is CASSSQTGATEAFF. In DNA, the CDR3 is TGTGCCAGTAGTTCCCAGACAGGGGCCACTGAAGCTTTCTTT.

The V and J genes are TRBV7-2 and TRBJ2-7; 7 nucleotides agree with TRBD1. Germline-derived CDR1 and CDR2 are SGHTA and FQGNSA. CDR3 length: 14 amino acids. J gave up 7 bases and V 5 bases, and 11 bases lay outside the gene matches. The CDR3 region has the DNA TGTGCCAGCAGCGATCAGGGGGATCTTGGGGAGCAGTACTTC. Translating it yields CASSDQGDLGEQYF.

The chain employs TRBV5-1 and TRBJ2-2; TRBD1 agrees at 10 bases. V lost 1 base and J lost 3; bases outside the gene matches: 3. There are 16 residues in the CDR3. The germline V gene has CDR1 SGHRS and CDR2 YFSETQ. The chain's CDR3 is CASSLRGQGDTGELFF. In nucleotides, the CDR3 is TGCGCCAGCAGCTTGCGCGGACAGGGGGACACCGGGGAGCTGTTTTTT.

A few counts support this clone. The chain joins TRBV5-1 to TRBJ1-1, with unresolved D. Germline-derived CDR1 and CDR2 are SGHRS and YFSETQ. There are 16 residues in the CDR3. Trimming shortened V by 1 base and J by 2 bases, and 15 bases separated the two germline ends. The CDR3 loop reads CASSLIVSRGNTEAFF. CDR3 DNA sequence: TGCGCCAGCAGCTTGATTGTCAGCCGGGGAAACACTGAAGCTTTCTTT.

This sequence joins TRBV7-9 and TRBJ1-2; TRBD1 matches 10 bases. The V gene end was trimmed by 7 bases and the J gene end by 8 bases; junction bases not matched to a gene: 10. The germline V gene encodes CDR1 SEHNR and CDR2 FQNEAQ (reference sequence). The CDR3 is 14 amino acids. CDR3 in amino acids: CASTLGQGESGYTF. CDR3 DNA: TGTGCCAGCACCCTAGGACAGGGGGAAAGCGGCTACACCTTC.

The rearrangement links TRBV5-4 to TRBJ2-2, with TRBD1 identical over 8 bases. This CDR3 region has 15 residues. Germline-derived CDR1 and CDR2 are SGHNT and YYREEE (reference sequence). V lost 4 bases to trimming and J lost 6 bases; unmatched junction nucleotides: 8. CDR3 sequence reads: CASSPGQGFPGELFF. The DNA of the CDR3 is TGTGCCAGCAGCCCTGGACAGGGCTTTCCCGGGGAGCTGTTTTTT.